This TCR beta chain was sequenced for a study of cytomegalovirus exposure and HLA in healthy donors. The junction had 13 bases not matched to a gene; V was cut back by 0 bases and J by 0 bases. The CDR3 length is 19 residues. Looked up from germline, CDR1 is MNHEY and CDR2 is SMNVEV (reference sequence). Primers included in the PCR were 60 Vbeta and 13 Jbeta primers. As handled by the study authors: Among the unique TCR beta chains that a later analysis counted, around 72 million in all, 9.5 million to 11 million were shared. TCRdb's table, derived via immunoSEQ multiplex PCR, lists solely in-frame clones and lacks some. That table supplies the V and J calls and clone size; D and trimming were determined from the DNA. The sample holds roughly 180,000 clones; 75% to 90% are singletons and the top ten take 1.1% to 1.5%. Findings and limits, study-wide: The classifier reportedly diagnosed cytomegalovirus status with high sensitivity and specificity. It was likely that a cluster of highly shared sequence variants was a sequencing artifact. In a later analysis, the majority of CMV-associated beta chains seemingly showed HLA restriction.

To note about this clone: Its antigen is not known.

This receptor was identified in a girl aged 5 to 17 in good health and CMV-seropositive. Specimen: PBMCs. The chain carries TRBV27 and TRBJ2-7, with 8 positions matching TRBD2. The CDR3 region is CASSLSGWAGGSSSYEQYF. The CDR3 coding sequence is TGTGCCAGCAGTTTATCGGGATGGGCGGGAGGATCCTCCTCCTACGAGCAGTACTTC.